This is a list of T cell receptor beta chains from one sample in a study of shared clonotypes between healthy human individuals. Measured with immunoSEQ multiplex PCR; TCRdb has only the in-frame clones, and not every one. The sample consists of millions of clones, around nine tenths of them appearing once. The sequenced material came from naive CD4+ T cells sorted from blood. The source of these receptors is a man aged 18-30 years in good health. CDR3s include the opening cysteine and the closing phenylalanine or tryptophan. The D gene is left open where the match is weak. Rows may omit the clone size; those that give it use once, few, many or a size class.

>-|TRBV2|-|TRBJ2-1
TGTGCCAGCAGTCGCAGGGGAGACAATGAGCAGTTCTTC
CASSRRGDNEQFF
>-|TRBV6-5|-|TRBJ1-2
TGTGCCAGCAGTTCCCCCGGGGTTGGCTACACCTTC
CASSSPGVGYTF
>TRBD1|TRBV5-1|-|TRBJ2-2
TGCGCCAGCAGCTCATTGACAGGGCTAAACACCGGGGAGCTGTTTTTT
CASSSLTGLNTGELFF
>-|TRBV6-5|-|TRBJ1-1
TGTGCCAGCAGTCCCCTCATGAACACTGAAGCTTTCTTT
CASSPLMNTEAFF
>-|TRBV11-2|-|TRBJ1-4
TGTGCCAGCAGCTCGCAGGGTAGAACGACTAATGAAAAACTGTTTTTT
CASSSQGRTTNEKLFF
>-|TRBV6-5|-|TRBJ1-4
TGTGCCAGCAGTCTGACCGGGGAGTATAATGAAAAACTGTTTTTT
CASSLTGEYNEKLFF
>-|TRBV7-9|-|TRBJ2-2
TGTGCCAGCAGCCTGCCCTCGAGGGGATCGGTGGCCGGGGAGCTGTTTTTT
CASSLPSRGSVAGELFF
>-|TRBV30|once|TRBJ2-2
TGTGCCTGGAGTGTAGTTATCTCCGGGGAGCTGTTTTTT
CAWSVVISGELFF
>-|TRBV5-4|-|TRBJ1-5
TGTGCCAGCAGCCGGGCAGAGAGCAATCAGCCCCAGCATTTT
CASSRAESNQPQHF
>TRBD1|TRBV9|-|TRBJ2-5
TGTGCCAGCAGCCCTGACAGGGGAACTGGGCAAGAGACCCAGTACTTC
CASSPDRGTGQETQYF
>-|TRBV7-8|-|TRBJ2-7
TGTGCCAGCAGCCAACCAATGTACGAGCAGTACTTC
CASSQPMYEQYF
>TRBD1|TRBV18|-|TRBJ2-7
TGTGCCAGCTCACGCTCCGGGACAGGGTCCTACGAGCAGTACTTC
CASSRSGTGSYEQYF
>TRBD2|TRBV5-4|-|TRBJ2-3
TGTGCCAGCAGCCCCGGACTAGCGGACACAGATACGCAGTATTTT
CASSPGLADTDTQYF
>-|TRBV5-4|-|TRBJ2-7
TGTGCCAGCAGCTCGGCGTACGAGCAGTACTTC
CASSSAYEQYF
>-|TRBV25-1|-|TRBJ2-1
TGTGCCAGCAGTGAAATGGGCAGGGGCTCCTACAATGAGCAGTTCTTC
CASSEMGRGSYNEQFF
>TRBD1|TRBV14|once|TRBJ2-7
TGTGCCAGGAGCAGACAGGGATACGAGCAGTACTTC
CARSRQGYEQYF
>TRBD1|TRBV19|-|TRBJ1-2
TGTGCCAGTAGTACGACAGGGAACCCTTCCCTTAACTATGGCTACACCTTC
CASSTTGNPSLNYGYTF
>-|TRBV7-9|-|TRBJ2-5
TGTGCCAGCAGCTTTGCAGAGACCCAGTACTTC
CASSFAETQYF
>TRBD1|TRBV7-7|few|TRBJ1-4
TGTGCTAGCAGTAAGGGGACAGGAAGTGAAAAACTGTTTTTT
CASSKGTGSEKLFF
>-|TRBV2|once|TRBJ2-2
TGTGCCAGCAGTGAAGAACTACCTGGGAACACCGGGGAGCTGTTTTTT
CASSEELPGNTGELFF
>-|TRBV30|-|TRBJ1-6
TGTGCCTGGAGTGTTGGGGCGGATTCACCCCTCCACTTT
CAWSVGADSPLHF
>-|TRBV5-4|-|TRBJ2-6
TGTGCCAGCAGCTTGGGCCCCGACCGGGCTGGGGCCAACGTCCTGACTTTC
CASSLGPDRAGANVLTF
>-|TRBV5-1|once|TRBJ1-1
TGCGCCAGCAGCACCGCAAGAGGGAACACTGAAGCTTTCTTT
CASSTARGNTEAFF
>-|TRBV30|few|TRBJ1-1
TGTGCCTGGAGTGTGGTCAGGGGGAACACTGAAGCTTTCTTT
CAWSVVRGNTEAFF
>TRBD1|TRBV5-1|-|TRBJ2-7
TGCGCCAGCAGCTCACAGGGGGCGCGGACCTCCTACGAGCAGTACTTC
CASSSQGARTSYEQYF
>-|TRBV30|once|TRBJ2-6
TGTGCCTGGGCCGTCGGTAAAGACAGCTCTGGGGCCAACGTCCTGACTTTC
CAWAVGKDSSGANVLTF
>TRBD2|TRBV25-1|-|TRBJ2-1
TGTGCCAGCAGTGACTCGGGAGGCCCCTACAATGAGCAGTTCTTC
CASSDSGGPYNEQFF
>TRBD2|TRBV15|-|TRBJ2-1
TGTGCCACCAGCAACCCTCGCGGGAGCTCCTACAATGAGCAGTTCTTC
CATSNPRGSSYNEQFF